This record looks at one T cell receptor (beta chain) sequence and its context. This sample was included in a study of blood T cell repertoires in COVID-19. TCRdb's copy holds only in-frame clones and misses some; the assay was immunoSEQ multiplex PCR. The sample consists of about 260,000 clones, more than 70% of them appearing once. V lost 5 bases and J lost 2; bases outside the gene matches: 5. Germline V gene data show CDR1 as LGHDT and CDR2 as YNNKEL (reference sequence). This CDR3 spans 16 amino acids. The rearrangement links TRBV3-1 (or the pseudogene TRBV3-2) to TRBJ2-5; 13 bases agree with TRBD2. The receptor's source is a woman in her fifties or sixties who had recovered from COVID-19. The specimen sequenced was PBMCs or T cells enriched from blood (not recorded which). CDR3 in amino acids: CASSTQGLAGQETQYF. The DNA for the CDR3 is TGTGCCAGCAGCACCCAGGGACTAGCGGGGCAAGAGACCCAGTACTTC.